A single sample gave rise to the 19 T cell receptor beta chains below, sequenced in a study of T cell repertoires in cytomegalovirus infection. TCRdb re-called the reads with MiXCR, one entry per CDR3 protein. The sample carries roughly 640,000 distinct CDR3 sequences, approximately 25% recorded once. Material for sequencing was CD8+ T cells from PBMCs. These receptors were collected from a human donor in good health (CMV status not recorded). Some clones in this sample may be carry-over from other donors' samples.

This chain uses TRBV7-9 with TRBJ1-4; D uncertain. The CDR3 spans 15 residues. Trimming stripped 5 bases from V and 4 bases from J, with 14 bases between. CDR1 and CDR2 (germline): SEHNR, FQNEAQ (reference sequence). For the CDR3, the DNA is TGTGCCAGCAGCGGACGGAGGGTCGATAATGAAAAACTGTTTTTT. Translating it yields CASSGRRVDNEKLFF.

This clonotype was observed a few times. The CDR3 reads CASSLRESYEQYF. As DNA, the CDR3 is TGTGCCAGCAGCTTACGGGAATCCTACGAGCAGTACTTC. V and J are TRBV11-3 and TRBJ2-7; TRBD2 might be the D (5 bases). V was shortened by 2 bases and J by 1 base, with 6 bases between the two germline ends. Germline CDR1 is SGHNT and CDR2 is YENEEA. This CDR3 is built from 13 residues.

This rearrangement joins TRBV7-4 to TRBJ2-7, with D possibly matching TRBD1 (5 bases). The germline V gene has CDR1 SGHVT and CDR2 SQSDAQ. The CDR3 sequence is 13 residues long. The CDR3 here is CANSPDSSYEQYV. The CDR3 coding sequence is TGTGCCAACAGCCCCGACAGTTCCTACGAGCAGTACGTC.

The sample holds a few counts of this clonotype. The chain links TRBV19 to TRBJ1-5; D unclear. CDR1 LNHDA and CDR2 SQIVND come from the germline V gene (reference sequence). The V end was cut by 5 bases, the J end by 0 bases, with 8 bases between. This CDR3 spans 14 amino acids. CDR3 in DNA: TGTGCCAGTAGTCTCCACGATAGCAATCAGCCCCAGCATTTT. Amino acid sequence: CASSLHDSNQPQHF.

A note on this clonotype: The junction and the germline gene differ at one end; a read error may be behind it. This chain uses TRBV6-6 with TRBJ1-4; D remains ambiguous. The CDR3 has 15 residues. Germline values: CDR1 MNHNY, CDR2 SVGAGI (reference sequence). The CDR3 coding sequence is TGTGCCGGCAGACGGGCTATTGCAACTAATGAAAAACTGTTTTTT. Translated, it gives CAGRRAIATNEKLFF.

V gene TRBV11-2 combines with J gene TRBJ2-7; the match to TRBD2 covers 9 bases. The CDR3 is made up of 15 amino acids. V dropped 1 base and J dropped 9; count of bases not matched to a gene: 10. Germline lookup yields CDR1 SGHAT and CDR2 FQNNGV. The CDR3 here is CASSLGEVAGEMQYV. CDR3 DNA: TGTGCCAGCAGCTTAGGGGAGGTAGCGGGGGAAATGCAGTACGTC.

This clonotype was recorded at least ten times. The V gene is TRBV4-3, the J gene TRBJ1-4; D gene uncertain. Trimming removed 4 bases at V and 6 bases at J, with 15 bases between. This CDR3 region has 15 residues. Germline V gives CDR1 LGHNA, CDR2 YSLEER. The CDR3 DNA follows: TGCGCCAGCAGCCCTAAGTCCCGGTCGGATGAAAAACTGTTTTTT. It encodes CASSPKSRSDEKLFF.

This clonotype was seen repeatedly, ten times or more. The chain carries TRBV6-2 or TRBV6-3 and TRBJ1-5; TRBD1 agrees at 9 bases. Germline CDR1 MNHEY, CDR2 SVGEGT. With V trimmed by 3 bases and J by 5 bases, 8 bases remained unmatched. There are 16 residues in the CDR3. For the CDR3, the DNA is TGTGCCAGCAGTTATTCGGAAAGGACAGGGGATCAGCCCCAGCATTTT. Translation gives CASSYSERTGDQPQHF.

This clonotype appeared a few times. The J gene is TRBJ1-1, the V gene TRBV2; TRBD1 is a possible D gene (6 bases). The V gene's germline CDR1 is SNHLY and CDR2 FYNNEI. The CDR3 consists of 19 residues. The V end was cut by 7 bases, the J end by 0 bases, with 27 bases between. The CDR3 is CASKGGPDSEGNLNTEAFF. The CDR3 region has the DNA TGTGCCAGCAAGGGGGGCCCGGACAGCGAGGGCAATCTGAACACTGAAGCTTTCTTT.

This clonotype showed up many times. V usage is TRBV2 and J usage is TRBJ2-1, with unresolved D. Germline V gene lookup returns CDR1 SNHLY and CDR2 FYNNEI. Trimming took off 4 bases at V and 6 bases at J, with 16 bases between the two ends. The CDR3 contains 15 residues. CDR3 sequence (DNA): TGTGCCAGCAGTGTATGGCTAGAGGCCCTCAATGAGCAGTTCTTC. Amino acids: CASSVWLEALNEQFF.

A few counts support this clonotype. The J gene is TRBJ1-1, the V gene TRBV7-6; D may be TRBD1 (5 bases). CDR3 length: 17 amino acids. The V gene lost 4 bases and the J gene lost 4 bases, with 22 bases spanning the gap. In germline, CDR1 is SGHVS, CDR2 FNYEAQ. Written as DNA, the CDR3 is TGTGCCAGCAGCTCCATAGGACAAGGATCATTTGGCACTGAAGCTTTCTTT. It translates to CASSSIGQGSFGTEAFF.

This clonotype was recorded at least ten times. The genes are TRBV7-8 and TRBJ2-1; 9 positions match TRBD1. V dropped 2 bases and J dropped 12; count of bases not matched to a gene: 5. This CDR3 is 13 amino acids long. The germline gives CDR1 SGHVS, CDR2 FQNEAQ. CDR3 sequence reads: CASSLSGTGRQFF. CDR3 DNA: TGTGCCAGCAGCTTATCCGGGACAGGGAGGCAGTTCTTC.

The chain couples TRBV28 to TRBJ1-1, with a tentative D call TRBD1 (5 bases). Between the trimmed V and J ends, which lost 2 bases and 5 bases, there was a span of 9 bases. The CDR3 has 13 amino acids. Germline V gene data show CDR1 as MDHEN and CDR2 as SYDVKM. The CDR3 region has the DNA TGTGCCAGCAGTTTAAGACAGAGAACTGAAGCTTTCTTT. Protein product: CASSLRQRTEAFF.

The chain employs TRBV20-1 and TRBJ2-4; tentatively, D is TRBD1 or TRBD2 (7 bases each). Per germline, CDR1 DFQATT and CDR2 SNEGSKA (reference sequence). V was clipped by 2 bases and J by 14 bases, with 16 bases between them. CDR3 size: 12 residues. Here the CDR3 reads CSARFPRGGEYF. CDR3 sequence (DNA): TGCAGTGCTAGATTCCCCAGGGGGGGGGAGTACTTC.

This clonotype has a count of ten or more. The chain recombines TRBV27 with TRBJ2-1, with 9 bases that match TRBD2. The CDR3 is made up of 16 amino acids. V dropped 3 bases and J dropped 3; count of bases not matched to a gene: 6. CDR1 and CDR2 (germline): MNHEY, SMNVEV (reference sequence). CDR3 loop: CASSFGGGAVYNEQFF. CDR3 DNA: TGTGCCAGCAGTTTTGGCGGGGGGGCAGTCTACAATGAGCAGTTCTTC.

This clonotype was detected only a few times. The J gene is TRBJ2-1, the V gene TRBV20-1, with unresolved D. CDR1 and CDR2 (germline): DFQATT, SNEGSKA (reference sequence). The V end was cut by 0 bases, the J end by 0 bases, with 9 bases between. The CDR3 contains 15 residues. CDR3 region: CSARDPRSSYNEQFF. As DNA, the CDR3 is TGCAGTGCTAGAGATCCCCGGAGCTCCTACAATGAGCAGTTCTTC.

The V call is TRBV12-5, the J call TRBJ2-2; tentatively, D is TRBD1 or TRBD2 (6 bases each). The V and J ends lost 3 bases and 4 bases respectively, with 27 bases between them. The CDR3 spans 20 residues. CDR1 and CDR2 (germline): LGHNT, FRNRAP. CDR3 bases: TGTGCTAGTGGTTTCGGCTCCGGAGGGGCAGGGGCCGCTGCCACCGGGGAGCTGTTTTTT. Translated: CASGFGSGGAGAAATGELFF.

This clonotype was seen at least ten times. J is TRBJ2-1 and V is TRBV6-1, with 8 bases that match TRBD2. Germline loops: CDR1 MNHNS, CDR2 SASEGT. This CDR3 is built from 13 residues. V lost 5 bases to trimming and J lost 6 bases; unmatched junction nucleotides: 3. CDR3 loop: CASSKGLVNEQFF. The CDR3 nucleotides read TGTGCCAGCAGTAAGGGACTAGTCAATGAGCAGTTCTTC.

Remarks on this clonotype: Since a much larger clone is just one base distant, this may be a read error. J is TRBJ2-2 and V is TRBV7-2; 7 positions agree with TRBD2. The V gene's germline CDR1 is SGHTA and CDR2 FQGNSA. This CDR3 has 18 residues. Trimming removed 1 base from V and 3 bases from J; junction bases left unmatched: 11. The CDR3 loop reads CASSLGFLGGRYTGELFF. DNA of the CDR3: TGTGCCAGCAGCTTAGGATTCTTGGGCGGGAGATACACCGGGGAGCTGTTTTTT.